One sample yielded the 29 T cell receptor beta chains listed below, sequenced in a study of cytomegalovirus exposure and HLA in healthy donors. This PCR relied on a set of 60 Vbeta primers and 13 Jbeta primers. Sequencing was performed with immunoSEQ multiplex PCR; in TCRdb, only in-frame clones are kept and a portion is missing. The data hold about 78,000 clones, with less than 75% observed a single time. Sequences were obtained from PBMCs. These TCRs come from a man aged 25-45 years in good health and CMV-seropositive.

The chain uses TRBV7-9 and TRBJ2-1, with 9 bases aligning to TRBD2. CDR3 size: 14 residues. CDR1 and CDR2 (germline): SEHNR, FQNEAQ (reference sequence). The junction had 6 bases not matched to a gene; V was cut back by 5 bases and J by 7 bases. CDR3 protein: CASSPSGTTNEQFF. CDR3 nucleotides: TGTGCCAGCAGCCCTAGCGGGACTACTAATGAGCAGTTCTTC.

The table lists this clone with a few counts. This chain joins TRBV11-2 and TRBJ2-7; no clear D. Trimming stripped 0 bases from V and 3 bases from J, with 6 bases between. The CDR3 has 13 residues. Per the germline V gene, CDR1 is SGHAT and CDR2 is FQNNGV. The CDR3 reads CASSLEPGYEQYF. For the CDR3, the DNA is TGTGCCAGCAGCTTAGAGCCAGGCTACGAGCAGTACTTC.

The chain joins TRBV29-1 to TRBJ2-3, with unresolved D. Germline lookup yields CDR1 SQVTM and CDR2 ANQGSEA. Trimming removed 1 base at V and 2 bases at J, with 10 bases between. The CDR3 is made up of 14 amino acids. The CDR3 here is CSVEVSQSTDTQYF. The CDR3 DNA follows: TGCAGCGTTGAAGTATCACAATCCACAGATACGCAGTATTTT.

V gene TRBV5-1 combines with J gene TRBJ2-7, with 9 bases aligning to TRBD2. The length of the CDR3 is 16 residues. Trimming took 2 bases from V and 0 from J; bases not matched to a gene: 6. CDR1 is SGHRS and CDR2 is YFSETQ in the germline V gene. CDR3 sequence: CASSLTLAGLSYEQYF. Here the CDR3 DNA reads TGCGCCAGCAGCTTAACTCTAGCGGGGCTCTCCTACGAGCAGTACTTC.

This clone was picked up a small number of times. The chain employs TRBV5-8 and TRBJ2-1, with 8 bases fitting TRBD2. The CDR3 has 15 amino acids. The germline V gene has CDR1 SGHTS and CDR2 YDEGEE. The ends lost 4 bases at V and 2 bases at J; junction bases unmatched: 5. CDR3: CASSPISGTYNEQFF. DNA of the CDR3: TGTGCCAGCAGCCCCATTAGCGGGACCTACAATGAGCAGTTCTTC.

This sequence joins TRBV5-1 and TRBJ1-1; 7 bases are shared with TRBD1. The CDR3 consists of 14 residues. Trimming removed 2 bases from V and 2 bases from J; junction bases left unmatched: 3. Germline lookup yields CDR1 SGHRS and CDR2 YFSETQ. CDR3 sequence: CASSLYRGNTEAFF. The CDR3 DNA reads as TGCGCCAGCAGCTTATACAGGGGAAACACTGAAGCTTTCTTT.

This chain uses TRBV28 with TRBJ1-2; 9 bases align to TRBD1. Germline CDR1 MDHEN, CDR2 SYDVKM. The CDR3 is 13 amino acids. The V gene end was trimmed by 8 bases and the J gene end by 6 bases; junction bases not matched to a gene: 7. CDR3 DNA sequence: TGTGCCAGCGAACAGGGGGCCGGGGATGGCTACACCTTC. Protein product: CASEQGAGDGYTF.

The chain combines TRBV7-8 with TRBJ2-7; 9 bases agree with TRBD2. The germline gives CDR1 SGHVS, CDR2 FQNEAQ. Germline trimming cut 1 base from V and 0 bases from J; bases unmatched to any gene: 7. This CDR3 has 17 amino acids. CDR3 protein: CASSLVAGGKSSYEQYF. The DNA of the CDR3 is TGTGCCAGCAGCTTAGTCGCGGGAGGGAAAAGCTCCTACGAGCAGTACTTC.

The chain employs TRBV2 and TRBJ2-5; D is possibly TRBD2 (6 bases). The CDR3 runs to 14 residues. Trimming stripped 3 bases from V and 4 bases from J, with 12 bases between. CDR1 is SNHLY and CDR2 is FYNNEI in the germline V gene. The DNA for the CDR3 is TGTGCCAGCAGTGATGCCGGGAGCCGAGAGACCCAGTACTTC. This gives the protein CASSDAGSRETQYF.

The chain combines TRBV10-2 with TRBJ2-7; TRBD1 matches at 9 bases. With V trimmed by 7 bases and J by 0 bases, 16 bases remained unmatched. This CDR3 contains 18 residues. Germline CDR1 is WSHSY and CDR2 is SAAADI. CDR3 residues: CASTQPPGQGFGSYEQYF. The CDR3 coding sequence is TGCGCCAGCACCCAACCGCCGGGACAGGGTTTTGGCTCCTACGAGCAGTACTTC.

The J gene is TRBJ1-1, the V gene TRBV19; 7 positions match TRBD1. The CDR3 runs to 14 residues. Unmatched junction bases numbered 6, after V lost 7 bases and J lost 1 base. From germline, CDR1 is LNHDA and CDR2 SQIVND (reference sequence). The CDR3, as DNA: TGTGCCAGTAACATACAGGGGTCGAACACTGAAGCTTTCTTT. Its protein product is CASNIQGSNTEAFF.

This chain connects TRBV28 to TRBJ1-4; no definite D call. Trimming took off 3 bases at V and 7 bases at J, with 12 bases between the two ends. This CDR3 is built from 14 residues. CDR1 and CDR2 (germline): MDHEN, SYDVKM. The CDR3 region is CASSFQGVGEKLFF. Here the CDR3 DNA reads TGTGCCAGCAGTTTCCAAGGAGTAGGTGAAAAACTGTTTTTT.

The J gene is TRBJ2-7, the V gene TRBV11-3; 9 nucleotides align to TRBD1. Germline V gene lookup returns CDR1 SGHNT and CDR2 YENEEA. The CDR3 spans 15 residues. With 3 bases clipped from V and 4 bases from J, the junction kept 7 bases outside the gene matches. The CDR3 sequence is CASSLSGTGLYEQYF. In DNA, the CDR3 is TGTGCCAGCAGCTTGTCCGGGACAGGGCTTTACGAGCAGTACTTC.

The chain recombines TRBV19 with TRBJ1-5; possibly TRBD1 for D (6 bases). The CDR3 runs to 13 residues. Germline CDR1 and CDR2: LNHDA and SQIVND (reference sequence). The V end was cut by 5 bases, the J end by 7 bases, with 12 bases between. CDR3 in amino acids: CASSGTGKQPQHF. The CDR3 coding sequence is TGTGCCAGTAGTGGAACAGGGAAGCAGCCCCAGCATTTT.

This chain uses TRBV7-2 with TRBJ2-2; weak D call: TRBD1 (5 bases). The CDR3 loop spans 17 amino acids. Looked up from germline, CDR1 is SGHTA and CDR2 is FQGNSA. Trimming left V 4 bases short and J 7 bases short, with 22 bases between. In DNA, the CDR3 is TGTGCCAGCAGCTCTTACAGGTTCTCTGGCTGGGTCGGGGAGCTGTTTTTT. Its translation is CASSSYRFSGWVGELFF.

The chain recombines TRBV27 with TRBJ2-2; TRBD2 matches 13 bases. Germline assignment: CDR1 MNHEY and CDR2 SMNVEV (reference sequence). The CDR3 has 16 residues. J lost 7 bases, V lost 6 bases, and 8 bases had no gene match. The CDR3 DNA follows: TGTGCCAGCAGCCTCACTAGCGGGGGGGGTGTCGGGGAGCTGTTTTTT. Translated, it gives CASSLTSGGGVGELFF.

The V gene is TRBV6-5, the J gene TRBJ2-7, with TRBD2 matching 7 bases. The CDR3 has 16 amino acids. V trimming: 0 bases; J trimming: 2 bases; junction bases outside the gene matches: 7. Germline CDR1 MNHEY, CDR2 SVGAGI. The CDR3 is CASSYSPSGGPYEQYF. CDR3 bases: TGTGCCAGCAGTTACTCGCCTTCGGGGGGACCCTACGAGCAGTACTTC.

V and J are TRBV5-4 and TRBJ2-5, with 8 bases lining up with TRBD1. Germline values: CDR1 SGHNT, CDR2 YYREEE (reference sequence). The junction had 5 bases not matched to a gene; V was cut back by 2 bases and J by 11 bases. The CDR3 runs to 12 residues. The CDR3 DNA reads as TGTGCCAGCAGCTTTGACAGGGGAGAGCAGTACTTC. Residues: CASSFDRGEQYF. Using reference TRBV5-4 and TRBJ2-5 for the parts outside the CDR3, the full variable domain is ETGVTQSPTHLIKTRGQQVTLRCSSQSGHNTVSWYQQALGQGPQFIFQYYREEENGRGNFPPRFSGLQFPNYSSELNVNALELDDSALYLCASSFDRGEQYFGPGTRLLVL.

In this sample, this clone turned up a few times. The genes are TRBV1 and TRBJ2-1; TRBD2 is the table's D call and was not checked against the DNA. TRBV1 is shown as a pseudogene. The CDR3 extends over 17 amino acids. The DNA of the CDR3 is TGCACCAGCAGCCAAGATCCAGCGGGGGACCCTCGGCATGAGCAGTTCTTC. This encodes CTSSQDPAGDPRHEQFF.

This sequence joins TRBV27 and TRBJ1-5, with D possibly being TRBD1 (5 bases). The CDR3 has 16 residues. Germline V gene lookup returns CDR1 MNHEY and CDR2 SMNVEV (reference sequence). With 0 bases removed from V and 6 bases from J, the gap between germline ends came to 15 bases. CDR3 nucleotide sequence: TGTGCCAGCAGTTTATCGGGGGGAGGGGCAGGTCAGCCCCAGCATTTT. This gives the protein CASSLSGGGAGQPQHF.

The gene calls are TRBV7-9 and TRBJ1-6; TRBD1 is a possible D gene (5 bases). Per germline, CDR1 SEHNR and CDR2 FQNEAQ (reference sequence). The CDR3 consists of 15 residues. V gave up 3 bases and J gave up 4 bases, with 10 bases separating them. The CDR3 DNA sequence: TGTGCCAGCAGCTTCGGAGGGGAATATAATTCACCCCTCCACTTT. Translated: CASSFGGEYNSPLHF.

The chain uses TRBV7-3 and TRBJ2-3; 7 bases fit TRBD2. The J segment lost 2 bases and the V segment lost 4 bases, leaving 12 bases of the junction unmatched. The CDR3 length is 17 residues. Germline values: CDR1 SGHTA, CDR2 FQGTGA. CDR3 coding DNA: TGTGCCAGCAGCTCGTCTAGCGGAGACCTTTACACAGATACGCAGTATTTT. It encodes CASSSSSGDLYTDTQYF.

Here the CDR3 DNA reads TGTGCCAGCAGCCGCGAAGGACAGGGGGCGGGCAATGAGCAGTTCTTC. This encodes CASSREGQGAGNEQFF. The rearrangement uses TRBV7-3 and TRBJ2-1, with 11 positions matching TRBD1. This CDR3 spans 16 amino acids. Trimming cost V 5 bases and J 6 bases; bases outside gene matches: 9. From germline, CDR1 is SGHTA and CDR2 FQGTGA. The full variable domain, in which reference TRBV7-3 and TRBJ2-1 provide the parts outside the CDR3, is GAGVSQTPSNKVTEKGKYVELRCDPISGHTALYWYRQSLGQGPEFLIYFQGTGAADDSGLPNDRFFAVRPEGSVSTLKIQRTERGDSAVYLCASSREGQGAGNEQFFGPGTRLTVL.

The V and J genes are TRBV5-1 and TRBJ2-1; no firm D call. Trimming removed 2 bases at V and 8 bases at J, with 11 bases between. The CDR3 is made up of 13 amino acids. The germline V gene has CDR1 SGHRS and CDR2 YFSETQ. This chain's CDR3 is CASSFAGWDEQFF. DNA for the CDR3: TGCGCCAGCAGCTTCGCCGGGTGGGATGAGCAGTTCTTC.

J is TRBJ2-1 and V is TRBV7-6; perhaps TRBD2 as D (6 bases). V lost 5 bases and J lost 6, with 23 bases in between. The CDR3 is made up of 17 amino acids. Germline values: CDR1 SGHVS, CDR2 FNYEAQ. Here the CDR3 reads CASSPAGLGESGNEQFF. In DNA, the CDR3 is TGTGCCAGCAGCCCAGCGGGCCTGGGGGAGTCAGGCAATGAGCAGTTCTTC.

This chain connects TRBV2 to TRBJ1-5, with a tentative D call TRBD1 (6 bases). Between the trimmed V and J ends, which lost 4 bases and 4 bases, there was a span of 8 bases. Per the germline V gene, CDR1 is SNHLY and CDR2 is FYNNEI. The CDR3 extends over 13 amino acids. The CDR3 sequence is CASSGQENQPQHF. DNA of the CDR3: TGTGCCAGCAGTGGACAGGAAAATCAGCCCCAGCATTTT. The full variable domain, in which reference TRBV2 and TRBJ1-5 provide the parts outside the CDR3, is EPEVTQTPSHQVTQMGQEVILRCVPISNHLYFYWYRQILGQKVEFLVSFYNNEISEKSEIFDDQFSVERPDGSNFTLKIRSTKLEDSAMYFCASSGQENQPQHFGDGTRLSIL.

Remarks on this clone: No conserved phenylalanine or tryptophan ends this CDR3, so it is likely a read error. The V call is TRBV18, the J call TRBJ1-1; D remains unclear. Trimming shortened V by 5 bases and J by 11 bases, and 33 bases separated the two germline ends. The CDR3 has 18 amino acids. Germline assignment: CDR1 KGHSH and CDR2 LQKENI. The CDR3 coding sequence is TGTGCCAGCTCATCAACTAAAACTACACCCGTACCCCATGTGGGGGCTTTCCTT. It translates to CASSSTKTTPVPHVGAFL.

This clone occurred a few times. This chain uses TRBV27 with TRBJ1-2; weak D call: TRBD1 (5 bases). CDR3 size: 17 residues. The V end lost 7 bases, the J end lost 0 bases, and 21 bases lay between the germline ends. Germline V gene lookup returns CDR1 MNHEY and CDR2 SMNVEV (reference sequence). The CDR3 DNA is TGTGCCAGCAATACGGGCAGGGAGGTACGTTCTAACTATGGCTACACCTTC. It yields the protein CASNTGREVRSNYGYTF.

The chain combines TRBV15 with TRBJ2-2; 11 positions agree with TRBD1. The CDR3 length is 19 residues. In germline, CDR1 is LNHNV, CDR2 YYDKDF (reference sequence). The J segment lost 6 bases and the V segment lost 1 base, leaving 13 bases of the junction unmatched. The CDR3 nucleotides are TGTGCCACCAGCAGAGGGAGTTTCGGGACAGGGGGATCCCCCGGGGAGCTGTTTTTT. This gives the protein CATSRGSFGTGGSPGELFF.